A single sample gave rise to the 9 T cell receptor beta chains below, sequenced in a study of post-analysis software for immune sequencing data. Overall study findings and caveats: Relative to controls, patients had about 5 TRBV segments at higher frequency, with TRBV5-6, TRBV5-1 and TRBV20-1 among these.

These receptors lack a known antigen. The TCR beta cDNA libraries contained unique molecular identifiers. One entry per CDR3 protein results from TCRdb running MiXCR on the PCR reads. The sample lists roughly 580,000 distinct CDR3 sequences; about 44% were seen once. What was sequenced was blood. The origin of the receptors is a girl under 18 with multiple sclerosis.

In its sample, this clonotype was seen a few times. V and J are TRBV4-1 and TRBJ2-6; D uncertain. The CDR3 has 15 residues. V lost 2 bases and J 0 bases, leaving 5 bases between the germline ends. CDR1 is MGHRA, CDR2 YSYEKL, per germline. The CDR3 nucleotides are TGCGCCAGCAGCCAATACGGCTCTGGGGCCAACGTCCTGACTTTC. It is translated as CASSQYGSGANVLTF.

This clonotype came up a few times. The genes are TRBV5-5 and TRBJ2-7, with D maybe TRBD1 (6 bases). Trimming pared 3 bases from V and 2 bases from J, leaving 12 bases between. From germline, CDR1 is SGHKS and CDR2 YYEKEE (reference sequence). The CDR3 length is 14 residues. The CDR3 nucleotides are TGTGCCAGCAGCTGGGACAACACCCCCTACGAGCAGTACTTC. Protein: CASSWDNTPYEQYF.

This clonotype has more than one count but fewer than ten. This chain connects TRBV5-1 to TRBJ2-7, with TRBD1 matching over 8 bases. V trimming: 4 bases; J trimming: 5 bases; junction bases outside the gene matches: 5. The length of the CDR3 is 13 residues. Germline V lookup: CDR1 SGHRS, CDR2 YFSETQ. CDR3 DNA sequence: TGCGCCAGCAGCATCCGACAGGGGAACGAGCAGTACTTC. Translation gives CASSIRQGNEQYF.

This clonotype appeared a few times. The genes are TRBV7-2 and TRBJ2-3, with D uncertain. The V gene's germline CDR1 is SGHTA and CDR2 FQGNSA. V lost 3 bases and J lost 6, with 7 bases in between. The CDR3 has 12 amino acids. The CDR3 DNA sequence: TGTGCCAGCAGCTTCCGGGCGGATACGCAGTATTTT. This encodes CASSFRADTQYF. Filled out from reference TRBV7-2 and TRBJ2-3, the complete variable domain reads GAGVSQSPSNKVTEKGKDVELRCDPISGHTALYWYRQSLGQGLEFLIYFQGNSAPDKSGLPSDRFSAERTGGSVSTLTIQRTQQEDSAVYLCASSFRADTQYFGPGTRLTVL.

The chain has TRBV20-1 and TRBJ2-3; perhaps D is TRBD1 or TRBD2 (5 bases each). V shed 6 bases and J shed 6 bases, with 31 bases lying between them. There are 18 residues in the CDR3. CDR1 is DFQATT, CDR2 SNEGSKA, per germline (reference sequence). CDR3 residues: CSALPLDRGFSSTDTQYF. CDR3 DNA sequence: TGCAGTGCCTTACCCTTGGACCGGGGCTTTTCATCAACGGATACGCAGTATTTT.

V and J are TRBV29-1 and TRBJ1-3; D perhaps matches TRBD1 (5 bases). Germline V CDR1 and CDR2: SQVTM, ANQGSEA. The V and J ends lost 8 bases and 0 bases respectively, with 8 bases between them. The CDR3 covers 12 residues. The CDR3 DNA is TGCAGCTTACAGGACTCTGGAAACACCATATATTTT. Translation gives CSLQDSGNTIYF.

This sequence joins TRBV7-9 and TRBJ2-3, with TRBD2 matching 7 bases. Unmatched junction bases numbered 5, after V lost 1 base and J lost 4 bases. Germline V lookup: CDR1 SEHNR, CDR2 FQNEAQ (reference sequence). This CDR3 comprises 15 residues. The CDR3 DNA is TGTGCCAGCAGCTTAGGCGGGAGTTGGTCAGATACGCAGTATTTT. Translating gives CASSLGGSWSDTQYF.

The table lists this clonotype with a few counts. The chain recombines TRBV29-1 with TRBJ2-3; a weak D match, TRBD2 (6 bases). This CDR3 region has 14 residues. Germline values: CDR1 SQVTM, CDR2 ANQGSEA. Trimming removed 1 base from V and 3 bases from J, with 11 bases in between. CDR3 nucleotides: TGCAGCGTTGAAGGGCGGGACCGTACAGATACGCAGTATTTT. Its translation: CSVEGRDRTDTQYF.

J is TRBJ2-5 and V is TRBV10-3; TRBD1 matches 8 bases. Germline lookup yields CDR1 ENHRY and CDR2 SYGVKD. V shed 8 bases, J shed 4 bases, and the junction held 6 bases outside the gene matches. This CDR3 comprises 13 residues. CDR3: CAIGQGARETQYF. CDR3 DNA: TGTGCCATCGGTCAGGGGGCACGAGAGACCCAGTACTTC.